This TCR beta chain was documented in a study of identical twins. TCRdb re-analysed the 5' RACE reads in MiXCR, keeping a single row per CDR3 protein. Here the sample spans 400,000 to 550,000 distinct CDR3 sequences, about 20% being singletons. These data were likewise used in another study, on T cells expressing NK-cell markers. From that second work: Of the CD8+ T cell pool in over 5 donors, roughly 1.0-8% was accounted for by dominant NKG2C+ clonotypes. Among several donors, these clonotypes also ranked first in the CD3+CD56-NKG2C+ fraction.

Sequenced: CD4+ T cells sorted from blood. This TCR was recovered from a woman under 30 in good health.

The CDR3 DNA follows: TGTGCCAGCAGCTCGGGGGGCTCCGGCCATGGCTACACCTTC. It codes for CASSSGGSGHGYTF. The V call is TRBV11-2, the J call TRBJ1-2, with D possibly matching TRBD1 (6 bases). Trimming removed 4 bases at V and 6 bases at J, with 15 bases between. The CDR3 runs 14 residues. The germline V gene has CDR1 SGHAT and CDR2 FQNNGV. The variable domain in full, with the rest retrieved from reference TRBV11-2 and TRBJ1-2, is EAGVAQSPRYKIIEKRQSVAFWCNPISGHATLYWYQQILGQGPKLLIQFQNNGVVDDSQLPKDRFSAERLKGVDSTLKIQPAKLEDSAVYLCASSSGGSGHGYTFGSGTRLTVV.